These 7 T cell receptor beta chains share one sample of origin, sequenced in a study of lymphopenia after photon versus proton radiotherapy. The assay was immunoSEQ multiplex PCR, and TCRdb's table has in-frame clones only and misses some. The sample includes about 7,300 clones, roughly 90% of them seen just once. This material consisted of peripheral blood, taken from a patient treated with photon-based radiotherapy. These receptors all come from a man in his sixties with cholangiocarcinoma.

The CDR3 is CASSLRGVDTQYF. CDR3 nucleotide sequence: TGTGCCAGCAGCCTACGCGGGGTAGATACGCAGTATTTT. The V call is TRBV7-3, the J call TRBJ2-3; D perhaps matches TRBD2 (6 bases). CDR1 is SGHTA and CDR2 is FQGTGA in the germline V gene. CDR3 length equals 13 residues. The V gene lost 5 bases and the J gene lost 5 bases, with 11 bases spanning the gap. Using reference TRBV7-3 and TRBJ2-3 for the parts outside the CDR3, the full variable domain is GAGVSQTPSNKVTEKGKYVELRCDPISGHTALYWYRQSLGQGPEFLIYFQGTGAADDSGLPNDRFFAVRPEGSVSTLKIQRTERGDSAVYLCASSLRGVDTQYFGPGTRLTVL.

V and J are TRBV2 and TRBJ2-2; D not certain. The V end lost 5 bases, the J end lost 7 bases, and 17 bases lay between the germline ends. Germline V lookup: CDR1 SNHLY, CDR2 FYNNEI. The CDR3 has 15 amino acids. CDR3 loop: CASSSTGLQFGELFF. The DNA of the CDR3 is TGTGCCAGCAGTTCAACCGGGCTTCAATTCGGGGAGCTGTTTTTT. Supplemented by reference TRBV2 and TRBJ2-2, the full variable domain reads EPEVTQTPSHQVTQMGQEVILRCVPISNHLYFYWYRQILGQKVEFLVSFYNNEISEKSEIFDDQFSVERPDGSNFTLKIRSTKLEDSAMYFCASSSTGLQFGELFFGEGSRLTVL.

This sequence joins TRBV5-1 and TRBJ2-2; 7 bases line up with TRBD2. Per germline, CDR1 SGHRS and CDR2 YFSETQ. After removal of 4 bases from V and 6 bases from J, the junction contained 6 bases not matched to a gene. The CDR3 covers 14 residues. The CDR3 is CASSPGRAAGELFF. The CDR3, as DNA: TGCGCCAGCAGCCCTGGGAGGGCGGCCGGGGAGCTGTTTTTT. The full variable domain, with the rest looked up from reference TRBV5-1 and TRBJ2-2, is KAGVTQTPRYLIKTRGQQVTLSCSPISGHRSVSWYQQTPGQGLQFLFEYFSETQRNKGNFPGRFSGRQFSNSRSEMNVSTLELGDSALYLCASSPGRAAGELFFGEGSRLTVL.

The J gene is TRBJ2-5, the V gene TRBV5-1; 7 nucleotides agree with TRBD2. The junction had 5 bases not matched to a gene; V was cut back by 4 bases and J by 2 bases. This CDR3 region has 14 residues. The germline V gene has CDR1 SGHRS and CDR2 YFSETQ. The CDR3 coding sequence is TGCGCCAGCAGCACACTAGCGACACAAGAGACCCAGTACTTC. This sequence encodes CASSTLATQETQYF.

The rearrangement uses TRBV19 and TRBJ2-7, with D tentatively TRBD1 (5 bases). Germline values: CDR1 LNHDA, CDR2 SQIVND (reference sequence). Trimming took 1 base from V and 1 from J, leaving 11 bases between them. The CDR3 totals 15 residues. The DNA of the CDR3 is TGTGCCAGTAGTATAGGGGTACAGGCGTCCTACGAGCAGTACTTC. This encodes CASSIGVQASYEQYF.

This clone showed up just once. DNA of the CDR3: TGTGCCAGCAGCTATAGCGGGGTTGGGCTGGATACGCAGTATTTT. Translation: CASSYSGVGLDTQYF. The rearrangement joins TRBV7-2 to TRBJ2-3; the match to TRBD2 covers 8 bases. The ends lost 4 bases at V and 6 bases at J; junction bases unmatched: 9. Germline V CDR1 and CDR2: SGHTA, FQGNSA. The CDR3 consists of 15 residues.

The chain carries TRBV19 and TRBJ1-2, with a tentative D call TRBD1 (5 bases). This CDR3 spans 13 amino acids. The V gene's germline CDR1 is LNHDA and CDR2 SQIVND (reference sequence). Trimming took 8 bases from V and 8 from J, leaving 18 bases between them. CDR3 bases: TGTGCCAGTTTGGACAATCCCGCAGGCGGCTACACCTTC. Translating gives CASLDNPAGGYTF.